What follows is one TCR beta chain and its context. Trimming cost V 3 bases and J 10 bases; bases outside gene matches: 5. Germline V lookup: CDR1 LNHDA, CDR2 SQIVND (reference sequence). The CDR3 has 15 amino acids. The sample is drawn from a study of OX40 agonist ivuxolimab in advanced cancers. Study in general: Every 2 weeks, patients got intravenous ivuxolimab at one of six dose levels (0.01-10 mg/kg).

The repertoire was sequenced with immunoSEQ multiplex PCR; TCRdb's copy has only in-frame clones and lacks some. The sample holds over 100,000 clones, roughly 91% seen once. Sequenced here: CD4+ or CD8+ T cells sorted from blood, sampled in a trial of the OX40 agonist ivuxolimab. The clonotype originates from an adult with an advanced solid tumor such as melanoma, head and neck, liver or kidney cancer. The rearrangement links TRBV19 to TRBJ2-1, with 14 bases matching TRBD2. The CDR3 loop is CASSIGTSGRKEQFF. DNA for the CDR3: TGTGCCAGTAGTATCGGGACTAGCGGGAGAAAAGAGCAGTTCTTC.